This T cell receptor beta chain was retrieved from a study of EBV T-cell therapy then PD-1 blockade in nasopharyngeal carcinoma. This CDR3 spans 16 amino acids. Germline V gene data show CDR1 as LNHNV and CDR2 as YYDKDF (reference sequence). Between the trimmed V and J ends, which lost 0 bases and 1 base, there was a span of 7 bases. This table comes from immunoSEQ multiplex PCR, and its TCRdb copy is limited to in-frame clones, with some not included. The sample lists 20,000 or so clones, 82% seen once, with around 24% in the top ten. This clone came up a few times. Antigen specificity is unknown. The treatment was: AdE1-LMPpoly-expanded autologous EBV-specific T-cell therapy followed by anti-PD-1 nivolumab.

The TCR sequence derives from a middle-aged man with nasopharyngeal carcinoma. The chain recombines TRBV15 with TRBJ2-6; D perhaps matches TRBD2 (5 bases). Here the sequenced sample was CD8+ T cells from blood, taken at day -245 from a patient whose treatment included autologous EBV-specific T cells and nivolumab. The CDR3 is CATSRDEGSGANVLTF. CDR3 coding DNA: TGTGCCACCAGCAGAGACGAGGGATCTGGGGCCAACGTCCTGACTTTC.